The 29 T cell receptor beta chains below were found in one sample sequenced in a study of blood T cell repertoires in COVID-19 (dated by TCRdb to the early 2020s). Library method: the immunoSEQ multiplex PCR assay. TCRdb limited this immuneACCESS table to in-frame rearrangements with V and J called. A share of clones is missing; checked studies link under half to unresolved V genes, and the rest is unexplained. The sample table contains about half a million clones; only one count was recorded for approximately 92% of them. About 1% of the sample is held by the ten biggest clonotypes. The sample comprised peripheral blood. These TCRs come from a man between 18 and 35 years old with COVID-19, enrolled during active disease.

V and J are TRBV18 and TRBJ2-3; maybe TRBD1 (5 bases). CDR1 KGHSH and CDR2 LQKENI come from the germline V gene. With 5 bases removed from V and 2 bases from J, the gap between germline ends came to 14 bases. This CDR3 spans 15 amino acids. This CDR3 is CASSNQGADTDTQYF. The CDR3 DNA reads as TGTGCCAGCTCAAATCAAGGGGCAGACACAGATACGCAGTATTTT.

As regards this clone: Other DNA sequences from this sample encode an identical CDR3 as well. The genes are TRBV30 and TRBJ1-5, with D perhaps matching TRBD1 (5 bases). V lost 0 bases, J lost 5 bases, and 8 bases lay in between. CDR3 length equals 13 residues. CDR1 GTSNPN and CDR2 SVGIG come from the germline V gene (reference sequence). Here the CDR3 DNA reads TGTGCCTGGAGTGTACAAGGGGATCAGCCCCAGCATTTT. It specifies CAWSVQGDQPQHF.

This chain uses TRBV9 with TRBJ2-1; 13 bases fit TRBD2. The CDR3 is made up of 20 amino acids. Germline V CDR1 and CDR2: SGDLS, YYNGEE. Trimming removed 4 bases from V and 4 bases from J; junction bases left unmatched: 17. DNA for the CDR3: TGTGCCAGCAGCCTTAGACTAGCGGGGGGCAAAAATGGACCTTACAATGAGCAGTTCTTC. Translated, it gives CASSLRLAGGKNGPYNEQFF.

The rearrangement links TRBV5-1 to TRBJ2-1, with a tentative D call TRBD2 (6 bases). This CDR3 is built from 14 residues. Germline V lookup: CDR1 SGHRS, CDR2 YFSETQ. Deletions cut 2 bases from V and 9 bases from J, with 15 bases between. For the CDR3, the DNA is TGCGCCAGCAGCTTTGAGACTAGTCGACGTGAGCAGTTCTTC. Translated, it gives CASSFETSRREQFF.

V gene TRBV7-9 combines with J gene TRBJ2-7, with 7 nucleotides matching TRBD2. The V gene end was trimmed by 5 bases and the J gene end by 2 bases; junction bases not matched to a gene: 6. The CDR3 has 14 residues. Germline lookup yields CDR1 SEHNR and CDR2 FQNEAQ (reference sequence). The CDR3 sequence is CASSPMGGTYEQYF. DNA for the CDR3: TGTGCCAGCAGCCCCATGGGGGGGACCTACGAGCAGTACTTC.

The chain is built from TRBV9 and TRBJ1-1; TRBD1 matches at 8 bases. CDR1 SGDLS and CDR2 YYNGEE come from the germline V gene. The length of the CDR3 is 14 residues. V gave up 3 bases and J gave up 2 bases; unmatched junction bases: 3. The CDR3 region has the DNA TGTGCCAGCAGCGGAACAGGGGGTAACACTGAAGCTTTCTTT. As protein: CASSGTGGNTEAFF.

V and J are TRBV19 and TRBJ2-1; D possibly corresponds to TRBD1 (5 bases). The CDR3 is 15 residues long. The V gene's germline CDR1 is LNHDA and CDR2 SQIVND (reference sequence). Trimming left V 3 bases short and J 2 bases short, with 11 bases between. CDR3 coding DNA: TGTGCCAGTAGTATTGGTGGGGCCGCCTACAATGAGCAGTTCTTC. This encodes CASSIGGAAYNEQFF.

CDR3 protein: CASSIGGTGDGELFF. For the CDR3, the DNA is TGTGCCAGTAGTATAGGAGGGACAGGGGATGGGGAGCTGTTTTTT. The chain is built from TRBV19 and TRBJ2-2; 10 nucleotides line up with TRBD1. CDR1 LNHDA and CDR2 SQIVND come from the germline V gene (reference sequence). The CDR3 consists of 15 residues. After removal of 1 base from V and 8 bases from J, the junction contained 4 bases not matched to a gene.

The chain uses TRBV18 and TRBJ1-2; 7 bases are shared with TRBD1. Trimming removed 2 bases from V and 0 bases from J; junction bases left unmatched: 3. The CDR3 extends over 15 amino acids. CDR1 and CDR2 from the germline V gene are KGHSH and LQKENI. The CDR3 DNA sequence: TGTGCCAGCTCACCAGCTACAGGGGCTAACTATGGCTACACCTTC. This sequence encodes CASSPATGANYGYTF.

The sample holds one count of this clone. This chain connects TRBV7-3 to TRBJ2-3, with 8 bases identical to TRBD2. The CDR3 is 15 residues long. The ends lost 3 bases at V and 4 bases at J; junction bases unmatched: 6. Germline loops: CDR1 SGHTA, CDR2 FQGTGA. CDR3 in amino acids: CASSFSGIGADTQYF. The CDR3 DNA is TGTGCCAGCAGCTTTAGCGGGATAGGCGCAGATACGCAGTATTTT.

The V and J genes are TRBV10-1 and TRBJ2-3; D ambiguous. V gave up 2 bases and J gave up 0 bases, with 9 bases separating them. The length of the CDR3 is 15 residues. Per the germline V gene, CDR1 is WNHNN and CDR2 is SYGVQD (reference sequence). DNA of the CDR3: TGCGCCAGCAGTGAGAGCAAATTCAGCACAGATACGCAGTATTTT. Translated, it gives CASSESKFSTDTQYF.

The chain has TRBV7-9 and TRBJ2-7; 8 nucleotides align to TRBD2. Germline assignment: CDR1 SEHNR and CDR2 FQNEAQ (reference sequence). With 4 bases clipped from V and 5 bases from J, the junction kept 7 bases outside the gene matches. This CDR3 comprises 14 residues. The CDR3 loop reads CASSSQREWHEQYF. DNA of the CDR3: TGTGCCAGCAGCTCCCAGCGGGAGTGGCACGAGCAGTACTTC.

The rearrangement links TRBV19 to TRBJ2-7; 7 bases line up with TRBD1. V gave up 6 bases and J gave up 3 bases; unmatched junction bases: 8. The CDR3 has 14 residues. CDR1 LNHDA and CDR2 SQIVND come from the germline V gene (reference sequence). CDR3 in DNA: TGTGCCAGTAGAAGTACAGGGGTGGTCTACGAGCAGTACTTC. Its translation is CASRSTGVVYEQYF.

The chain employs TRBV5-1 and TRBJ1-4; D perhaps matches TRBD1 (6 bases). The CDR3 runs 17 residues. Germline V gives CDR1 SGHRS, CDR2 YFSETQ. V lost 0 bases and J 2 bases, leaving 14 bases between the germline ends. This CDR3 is CASSLGRGPITNEKLFF. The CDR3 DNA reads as TGCGCCAGCAGCTTGGGCAGGGGCCCTATCACTAATGAAAAACTGTTTTTT.

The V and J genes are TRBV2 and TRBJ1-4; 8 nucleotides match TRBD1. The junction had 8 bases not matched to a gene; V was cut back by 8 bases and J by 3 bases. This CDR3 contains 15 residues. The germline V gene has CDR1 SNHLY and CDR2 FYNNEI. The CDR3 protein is CASQGATGPNEKLFF. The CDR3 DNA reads TGTGCCAGCCAGGGGGCGACCGGCCCTAATGAAAAACTGTTTTTT.

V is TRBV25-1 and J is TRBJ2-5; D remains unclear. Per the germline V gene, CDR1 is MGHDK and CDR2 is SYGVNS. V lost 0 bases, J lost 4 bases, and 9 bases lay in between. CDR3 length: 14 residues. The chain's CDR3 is CASSEYSNSETQYF. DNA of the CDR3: TGTGCCAGCAGTGAATATTCTAACTCAGAGACCCAGTACTTC.

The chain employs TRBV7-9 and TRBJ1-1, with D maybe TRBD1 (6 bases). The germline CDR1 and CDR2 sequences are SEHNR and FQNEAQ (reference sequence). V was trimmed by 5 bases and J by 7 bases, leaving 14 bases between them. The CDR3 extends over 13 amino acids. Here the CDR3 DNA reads TGTGCCAGCAGCCCTGATGGGGGCGGTGAAGCTTTCTTT. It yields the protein CASSPDGGGEAFF.

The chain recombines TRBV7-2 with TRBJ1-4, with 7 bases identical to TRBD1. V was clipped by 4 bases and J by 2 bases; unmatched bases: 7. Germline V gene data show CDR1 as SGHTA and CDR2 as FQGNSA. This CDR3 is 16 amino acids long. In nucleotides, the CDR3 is TGTGCCAGCAGCTCCGGTCAGACAGGGACTAATGAAAAACTGTTTTTT. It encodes CASSSGQTGTNEKLFF. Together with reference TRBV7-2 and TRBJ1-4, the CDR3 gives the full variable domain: GAGVSQSPSNKVTEKGKDVELRCDPISGHTALYWYRQSLGQGLEFLIYFQGNSAPDKSGLPSDRFSAERTGGSVSTLTIQRTQQEDSAVYLCASSSGQTGTNEKLFFGSGTQLSVL.

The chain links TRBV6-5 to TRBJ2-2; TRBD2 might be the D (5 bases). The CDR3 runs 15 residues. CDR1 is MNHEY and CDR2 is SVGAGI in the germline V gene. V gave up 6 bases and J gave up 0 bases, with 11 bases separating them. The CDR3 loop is CASSRLAANTGELFF. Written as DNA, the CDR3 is TGTGCCAGCAGCCGGCTAGCTGCGAACACCGGGGAGCTGTTTTTT.

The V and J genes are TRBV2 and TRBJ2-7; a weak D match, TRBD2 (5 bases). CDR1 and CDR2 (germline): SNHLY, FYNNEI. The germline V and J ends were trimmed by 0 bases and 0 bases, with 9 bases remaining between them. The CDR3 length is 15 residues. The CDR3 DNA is TGTGCCAGCAGTGAAGCACTAGTCCTCTCCTACGAGCAGTACTTC. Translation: CASSEALVLSYEQYF.

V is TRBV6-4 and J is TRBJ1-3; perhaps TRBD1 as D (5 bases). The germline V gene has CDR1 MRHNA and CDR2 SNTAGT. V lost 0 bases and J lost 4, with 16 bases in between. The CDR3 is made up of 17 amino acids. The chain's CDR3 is CASSDSKAGKSGNTIYF. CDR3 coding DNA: TGTGCCAGCAGTGACTCGAAGGCAGGGAAATCCGGAAACACCATATATTTT.

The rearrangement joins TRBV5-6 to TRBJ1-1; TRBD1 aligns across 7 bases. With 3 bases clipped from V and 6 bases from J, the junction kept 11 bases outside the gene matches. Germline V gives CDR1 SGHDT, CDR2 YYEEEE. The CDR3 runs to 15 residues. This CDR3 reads CASSSRQGRAAEAFF. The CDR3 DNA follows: TGTGCCAGCAGCTCCCGACAGGGAAGGGCCGCTGAAGCTTTCTTT.

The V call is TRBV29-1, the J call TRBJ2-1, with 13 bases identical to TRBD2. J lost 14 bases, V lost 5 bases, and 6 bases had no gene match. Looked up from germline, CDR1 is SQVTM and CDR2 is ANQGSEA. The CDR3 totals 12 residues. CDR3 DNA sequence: TGCAGCGTTTACAAAGGACTAGCGGGGGAGTTCTTC. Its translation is CSVYKGLAGEFF.

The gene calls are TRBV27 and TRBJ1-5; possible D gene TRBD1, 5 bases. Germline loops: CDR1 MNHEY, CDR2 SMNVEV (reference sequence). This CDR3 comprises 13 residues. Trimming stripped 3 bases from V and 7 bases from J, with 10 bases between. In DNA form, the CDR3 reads TGTGCCAGCAGTTTCGGGGCGGGGCAGCCCCAGCATTTT. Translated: CASSFGAGQPQHF.

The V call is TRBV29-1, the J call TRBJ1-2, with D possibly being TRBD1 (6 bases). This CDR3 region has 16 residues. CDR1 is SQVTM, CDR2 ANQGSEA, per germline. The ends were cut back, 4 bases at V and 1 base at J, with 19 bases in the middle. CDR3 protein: CSVGEPGHQRNYGYTF. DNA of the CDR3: TGCAGCGTTGGGGAGCCGGGACACCAGCGTAACTATGGCTACACCTTC.

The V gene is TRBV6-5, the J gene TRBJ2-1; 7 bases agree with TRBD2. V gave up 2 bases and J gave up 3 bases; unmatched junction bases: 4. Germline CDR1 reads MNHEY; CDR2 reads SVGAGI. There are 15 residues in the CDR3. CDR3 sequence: CASSYGGGNYNEQFF. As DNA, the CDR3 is TGTGCCAGCAGTTACGGCGGGGGAAACTACAATGAGCAGTTCTTC.

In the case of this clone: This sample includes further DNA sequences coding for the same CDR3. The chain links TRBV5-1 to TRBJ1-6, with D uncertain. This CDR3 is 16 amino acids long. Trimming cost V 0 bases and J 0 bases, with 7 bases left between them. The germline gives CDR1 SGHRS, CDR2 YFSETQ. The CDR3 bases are TGCGCCAGCAGCTTGGAACCGAGCTCCTATAATTCACCCCTCCACTTT. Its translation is CASSLEPSSYNSPLHF.

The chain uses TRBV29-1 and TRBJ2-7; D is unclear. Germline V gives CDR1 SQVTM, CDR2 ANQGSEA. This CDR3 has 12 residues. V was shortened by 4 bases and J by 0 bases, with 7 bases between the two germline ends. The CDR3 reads CSVATYSYEQYF. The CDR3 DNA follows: TGCAGCGTTGCCACTTACTCCTACGAGCAGTACTTC.

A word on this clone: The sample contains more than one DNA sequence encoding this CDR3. Here the CDR3 DNA reads TGTGCCAGCAGACAGGGGTCCTACGAGCAGTACTTC. The encoded protein is CASRQGSYEQYF. The chain links TRBV12-3 or TRBV12-4 to TRBJ2-7; 7 bases match TRBD1. J was trimmed by 1 base and V by 6 bases; bases with no gene match: 0. The CDR3 loop spans 12 amino acids.